A selection of T cell receptor beta chains follows, all from one sample in a study of cytomegalovirus exposure and HLA in healthy donors. Data came from immunoSEQ multiplex PCR; TCRdb stores just in-frame clones and leaves some out. The profile shows some 90,000 clones, more than 85% of them singletons. The sample consisted of PBMCs. Every receptor here comes from a man aged 18 to 35 in good health and CMV-seropositive. The CDR3 runs from the conserved cysteine through the conserved F or W. D genes are given only for firm matches. Only some rows state a clone size, as once, few, many or a class for expanded clones.

TRBJ1-1 few . TRBV19 CASTRAVGGGTEAFF TGTGCCAGTACTCGGGCCGTGGGAGGGGGCACTGAAGCTTTCTTT
TRBJ1-5 . . TRBV28 CASTRDTLQPQHF TGTGCCAGCACCCGGGACACTTTGCAGCCCCAGCATTTT
TRBJ2-7 . . TRBV6-1 CASSDSGNRVQYF TGTGCCAGCAGTGATTCAGGGAACAGGGTGCAGTACTTC
TRBJ2-3 many . TRBV7-3 CASSLGLLDTQYF TGTGCCAGCAGCTTAGGGCTTCTCGATACGCAGTATTTT
TRBJ2-1 . TRBD2 TRBV18 CASSPPSSQRGSYNEQFF TGTGCCAGCTCACCACCGAGTTCGCAGCGGGGGTCCTACAATGAGCAGTTCTTC
TRBJ2-5 . TRBD1 TRBV6-6 CASSYLYRQGAETQYF TGTGCCAGCAGTTACTTGTACCGACAGGGGGCAGAGACCCAGTACTTC
TRBJ1-2 . TRBD1 TRBV5-4 CASRIQGAYSNGYTF TGTGCCAGCAGGATACAGGGGGCTTATTCGAATGGCTACACCTTC
TRBJ2-5 . . TRBV5-1 CASSLGQMQETQYF TGCGCCAGCAGCCTAGGACAAATGCAAGAGACCCAGTACTTC
TRBJ1-2 once . TRBV2 CASSERGGPTPFGYTF TGTGCCAGCAGTGAAAGGGGGGGGCCAACGCCCTTTGGCTACACCTTC
TRBJ1-1 . TRBD1 TRBV14 CASSPTGWFSTEAFF TGTGCCAGCAGCCCGACAGGGTGGTTTAGCACTGAAGCTTTCTTT
TRBJ2-1 few . TRBV28 CASSLDGNEQFF TGTGCCAGCAGTCTAGACGGCAATGAGCAGTTCTTC
TRBJ1-1 . . TRBV5-1 CASRTGDTLNTEAFF TGCGCCAGCAGGACAGGAGATACTTTGAACACTGAAGCTTTCTTT
TRBJ2-3 once TRBD2 TRBV7-7 CASSLGLAGADTQYF TGTGCCAGCAGCTTAGGACTAGCGGGAGCAGATACGCAGTATTTT
TRBJ1-6 . TRBD1 TRBV7-9 CASSPGTGFNNSPLHF TGTGCCAGCAGCCCGGGGACAGGGTTCAATAATTCACCCCTCCACTTT
TRBJ2-5 once . TRBV28 CASSLFSGETQYF TGTGCCAGCAGTTTATTTTCGGGGGAGACCCAGTACTTC
TRBJ1-1 many . TRBV19 CASSMGVAEAFF TGTGCCAGTAGTATGGGAGTAGCTGAAGCTTTCTTT
TRBJ2-7 . . TRBV27 CASSLSSRGLRYF TGTGCCAGCAGTTTATCGAGCCGGGGACTGCGGTACTTC
TRBJ2-7 . . TRBV29-1 CSVGPSGLNEQYF TGCAGCGTTGGTCCCTCCGGTTTGAACGAGCAGTACTTC
TRBJ2-3 . TRBD2 TRBV4-3 CASSQDLVRLAGGNTDTQYF TGCGCCAGCAGCCAAGATTTGGTCCGGCTAGCGGGAGGGAACACAGATACGCAGTATTTT
TRBJ2-2 . TRBD2 TRBV29-1 CSVLKPGLAGGTGELFF TGCAGCGTCCTTAAGCCCGGACTAGCGGGGGGCACCGGGGAGCTGTTTTTT
TRBJ2-3 . TRBD1 TRBV5-1 CASHRGQTGVVTDTQYF TGCGCCAGCCACAGAGGACAGACAGGGGTAGTTACAGATACGCAGTATTTT
TRBJ2-1 . . TRBV27 CASSLFTGAVYNEQFF TGTGCCAGCAGTTTATTCACGGGAGCGGTTTACAATGAGCAGTTCTTC
TRBJ2-2 . . TRBV5-4 CASSLARGMGGELFF TGTGCCAGCAGCTTGGCCCGGGGGATGGGCGGGGAGCTGTTTTTT
TRBJ2-7 . . TRBV4-1 CASSREGGYEQYF TGCGCCAGCAGCCGAGAGGGGGGCTACGAGCAGTACTTC
TRBJ2-4 . TRBD2 TRBV7-3 CASSPQASLGRAKNIQYF TGTGCCAGCAGCCCACAAGCCAGTCTCGGGAGGGCCAAAAACATTCAGTACTTC
TRBJ1-1 once TRBD1 TRBV19 CASSIGDRGHWDTEAFF TGTGCCAGTAGTATTGGTGACAGGGGGCACTGGGACACTGAAGCTTTCTTT
TRBJ2-7 . . TRBV28 CASSLAPPEGAYEQYF TGTGCCAGCAGTTTAGCCCCGCCCGAGGGAGCCTACGAGCAGTACTTC
TRBJ2-1 . . TRBV19 CASSIERISYNEQFF TGTGCCAGTAGTATCGAGCGGATATCCTACAATGAGCAGTTCTTC